This passage covers 24 T cell receptor beta chains from one sample sequenced in a study of blood T cell repertoires in COVID-19 (dated by TCRdb to 2020 to 2021). Library method: the immunoSEQ multiplex PCR assay. The source is immuneACCESS, and TCRdb retained only in-frame sequences with V and J called. Part of the clones is not carried over; for the studies checked, unresolved V genes explain less than half of this, and the remainder is unexplained. The sample has 250,000 to 400,000 clones on record, about 89% of them singletons. Jointly, the top ten make up approximately 5.3% of the sample. Sequencing was carried out using PBMCs or T cells enriched from blood (not recorded which). These receptors came from a young woman who had recovered from COVID-19.

The genes are TRBV2 and TRBJ2-7; D is undetermined. V lost 3 bases to trimming and J lost 5 bases, with 14 bases between them. This CDR3 region has 14 residues. Germline V gene data show CDR1 as SNHLY and CDR2 as FYNNEI. CDR3 amino acids: CASSEGNLRNEQYF. Written as DNA, the CDR3 is TGTGCCAGCAGTGAGGGTAATTTGCGGAACGAGCAGTACTTC.

The CDR3 loop is CASSQEGALRPLHF. CDR3 bases: TGTGCCAGCAGCCAAGAAGGGGCTTTGAGACCCCTCCACTTT. The chain employs TRBV3-1 (or the pseudogene TRBV3-2) and TRBJ1-6, with D perhaps matching TRBD1 (5 bases). Deletions cut 0 bases from V and 12 bases from J, with 12 bases between. Germline CDR1 reads LGHDT; CDR2 reads YNNKEL (reference sequence). The CDR3 totals 14 residues.

V gene TRBV5-6 combines with J gene TRBJ1-6; TRBD1 is a possible D gene (6 bases). Germline V gene lookup returns CDR1 SGHDT and CDR2 YYEEEE. The CDR3 spans 14 residues. In DNA, the CDR3 is TGTGCAAGCCACGGACAGCCTCTGGCTTCACCCCTCCACTTT. Its protein product is CASHGQPLASPLHF.

The chain is built from TRBV11-2 and TRBJ1-2, with a possible D match to TRBD1 (6 bases). Looked up from germline, CDR1 is SGHAT and CDR2 is FQNNGV. The length of the CDR3 is 12 residues. V lost 5 bases and J lost 6, with 10 bases in between. This CDR3 reads CASSLQGNGYTF. The CDR3 DNA reads as TGTGCCAGCAGCCTACAGGGAAATGGCTACACCTTC.

The J gene is TRBJ1-2, the V gene TRBV10-3; D perhaps matches TRBD1 (6 bases). Trimming took off 1 base at V and 7 bases at J, with 13 bases between the two ends. This CDR3 is built from 14 residues. CDR1 and CDR2 from the germline V gene are ENHRY and SYGVKD. CDR3 loop: CAISEYTGPAGYTF. The CDR3 DNA is TGTGCCATCAGTGAGTACACAGGGCCAGCTGGCTACACCTTC.

The chain has TRBV7-9 and TRBJ1-1; D uncertain. Germline CDR1 reads SEHNR; CDR2 reads FQNEAQ (reference sequence). The CDR3 loop spans 14 amino acids. The V end lost 3 bases, the J end lost 2 bases, and 10 bases lay between the germline ends. Here the CDR3 DNA reads TGTGCCAGCAGCTTCGGGGAGATTAACACTGAAGCTTTCTTT. Amino acids: CASSFGEINTEAFF.

The chain joins TRBV25-1 to TRBJ1-1; a possible D gene is TRBD1 (5 bases). From germline, CDR1 is MGHDK and CDR2 SYGVNS. Trimming removed 1 base at V and 3 bases at J, with 12 bases between. This CDR3 has 15 amino acids. CDR3 region: CASSEWKGRDTEAFF. CDR3 bases: TGTGCCAGCAGTGAATGGAAGGGGCGAGACACTGAAGCTTTCTTT. The whole variable domain, filled in from reference TRBV25-1 and TRBJ1-1, reads EADIYQTPRYLVIGTGKKITLECSQTMGHDKMYWYQQDPGMELHLIHYSYGVNSTEKGDLSSESTVSRIRTEHFPLTLESARPSHTSQYLCASSEWKGRDTEAFFGQGTRLTVV.

The chain combines TRBV5-6 with TRBJ1-5, with TRBD1 as a possible D gene (6 bases). The CDR3 spans 14 residues. CDR1 and CDR2 (germline): SGHDT, YYEEEE. The V and J ends lost 3 bases and 7 bases respectively, with 14 bases between them. The CDR3, as DNA: TGTGCCAGCAGCTCGGGGGGCGTGAGACAGCCCCAGCATTTT. This encodes CASSSGGVRQPQHF.

The V and J genes are TRBV5-6 and TRBJ1-2; D gene ambiguous. Germline V gene data show CDR1 as SGHDT and CDR2 as YYEEEE. The length of the CDR3 is 14 residues. The ends were cut back, 4 bases at V and 5 bases at J, with 15 bases in the middle. CDR3 residues: CASSPQGSGYGYTF. The CDR3 DNA is TGTGCCAGCAGCCCCCAAGGGTCGGGATATGGCTACACCTTC. The full variable domain, in which reference TRBV5-6 and TRBJ1-2 provide the parts outside the CDR3, is DAGVTQSPTHLIKTRGQQVTLRCSPKSGHDTVSWYQQALGQGPQFIFQYYEEEERQRGNFPDRFSGHQFPNYSSELNVNALLLGDSALYLCASSPQGSGYGYTFGSGTRLTVV.

The chain employs TRBV3-1 (or the pseudogene TRBV3-2) and TRBJ2-5, with D uncertain. Trimming removed 4 bases at V and 1 base at J, with 13 bases between. CDR3 length equals 15 residues. CDR1 and CDR2 from the germline V gene are LGHDT and YNNKEL (reference sequence). CDR3 residues: CASSRTTRPQETQYF. DNA of the CDR3: TGTGCCAGCAGCCGAACTACCAGACCCCAAGAGACCCAGTACTTC.

This rearrangement joins TRBV6-2 or TRBV6-3 to TRBJ2-1, with D hard to call. Germline CDR1 reads MNHEY; CDR2 reads SVGEGT. With 4 bases removed from V and 9 bases from J, the gap between germline ends came to 13 bases. The CDR3 contains 13 residues. The CDR3 nucleotides are TGTGCCAGCAGTTCAGCGTTCTATGGTGAGCAGTTCTTC. This sequence encodes CASSSAFYGEQFF.

This clone was picked up a small number of times. The rearrangement joins TRBV7-2 to TRBJ1-3, with D uncertain. Trimming left V 1 base short and J 4 bases short, with 14 bases between. Per the germline V gene, CDR1 is SGHTA and CDR2 is FQGNSA. The CDR3 extends over 16 amino acids. CDR3 amino acids: CASSLVSRGTGNTIYF. Written as DNA, the CDR3 is TGTGCCAGCAGCTTAGTTTCCCGGGGTACCGGAAACACCATATATTTT.

The CDR3 reads CASSFGSDYEQYF. Here the CDR3 DNA reads TGTGCCAGCAGTTTTGGTAGCGACTACGAGCAGTACTTC. This rearrangement joins TRBV12-3 or TRBV12-4 to TRBJ2-7, with a weak D call TRBD2 (5 bases). There are 13 residues in the CDR3. With 3 bases removed from V and 3 bases from J, the gap between germline ends came to 9 bases.

The J gene is TRBJ1-3, the V gene TRBV28; TRBD1 might be the D (6 bases). The CDR3 sequence is 17 residues long. Germline V gene sequence: CDR1 MDHEN, CDR2 SYDVKM. V lost 6 bases and J lost 0, with 18 bases in between. CDR3 loop: CASSPRAGAVSGNTIYF. The CDR3 DNA reads TGTGCCAGCAGCCCGCGGGCGGGGGCCGTCTCTGGAAACACCATATATTTT.

In its sample, this clone was seen a few times. V is TRBV3-1 (or the pseudogene TRBV3-2) and J is TRBJ2-7; 12 nucleotides line up with TRBD2. From germline, CDR1 is LGHDT and CDR2 YNNKEL (reference sequence). J lost 1 base, V lost 6 bases, and 4 bases had no gene match. This CDR3 is built from 15 residues. This CDR3 is CASRRGTSGSYEQYF. DNA of the CDR3: TGTGCCAGCAGGCGTGGGACTAGCGGGTCCTACGAGCAGTACTTC.

This chain joins TRBV10-3 and TRBJ2-6, with D perhaps TRBD2 (5 bases). CDR1 ENHRY and CDR2 SYGVKD come from the germline V gene. CDR3 length equals 15 residues. V lost 4 bases to trimming and J lost 2 bases, with 9 bases between them. DNA for the CDR3: TGTGCCATCAGTGCTTCGGGAACTGGGGCCAACGTCCTGACTTTC. Protein sequence: CAISASGTGANVLTF.

This chain connects TRBV19 to TRBJ2-3; 10 nucleotides agree with TRBD2. Germline V gene sequence: CDR1 LNHDA, CDR2 SQIVND (reference sequence). The CDR3 is made up of 15 amino acids. V dropped 2 bases and J dropped 10; count of bases not matched to a gene: 9. The CDR3 nucleotides are TGTGCCAGTAGTATACTAGCGGGGGACTTAAGGGCGCAGTATTTT. Its translation is CASSILAGDLRAQYF.

The chain combines TRBV19 with TRBJ2-6, with a tentative D call TRBD1 (5 bases). The germline gives CDR1 LNHDA, CDR2 SQIVND (reference sequence). Trimming pared 9 bases from V and 1 base from J, leaving 7 bases between. The CDR3 length is 13 residues. CDR3: CASQGSGANVLTF. The CDR3 region has the DNA TGTGCCAGCCAGGGATCTGGGGCCAACGTCCTGACTTTC.

V usage is TRBV7-8 and J usage is TRBJ1-5, with unresolved D. The CDR3 covers 12 residues. Germline CDR1 reads SGHVS; CDR2 reads FQNEAQ. V was shortened by 8 bases and J by 6 bases, with 11 bases between the two germline ends. This chain's CDR3 is CASGYEGQPQHF. CDR3 nucleotides: TGTGCCAGCGGCTACGAGGGTCAGCCCCAGCATTTT. The entire variable domain, with the rest obtained from reference TRBV7-8 and TRBJ1-5, is as follows: GAGVSQSPRYKVAKRGQDVALRCDPISGHVSLFWYQQALGQGPEFLTYFQNEAQLDKSGLPSDRFFAERPEGSVSTLKIQRTQQEDSAVYLCASGYEGQPQHFGDGTRLSIL.

This clone has a handful of counts. The chain couples TRBV19 to TRBJ2-7, with TRBD2 identical over 10 bases. The V segment lost 6 bases and the J segment 3 bases; nucleotides outside the gene matches: 8. The length of the CDR3 is 15 residues. From germline, CDR1 is LNHDA and CDR2 SQIVND (reference sequence). As DNA, the CDR3 is TGTGCCAGTAGCTCAAAAGTAGCGGGGGGCTACGAGCAGTACTTC. The encoded protein is CASSSKVAGGYEQYF. Based on the CDR3 plus reference TRBV19 and TRBJ2-7, the full variable domain is DGGITQSPKYLFRKEGQNVTLSCEQNLNHDAMYWYRQDPGQGLRLIYYSQIVNDFQKGDIAEGYSVSREKKESFPLTVTSAQKNPTAFYLCASSSKVAGGYEQYFGPGTRLTVT.

This clone was detected only once. This chain joins TRBV6-5 and TRBJ1-2; D may be TRBD1 (6 bases). The CDR3 has 15 residues. With 7 bases removed from V and 2 bases from J, the gap between germline ends came to 17 bases. Per germline, CDR1 MNHEY and CDR2 SVGAGI. The chain's CDR3 is CASTLILGQNYGYTF. For the CDR3, the DNA is TGTGCCAGCACCCTGATCCTTGGACAGAACTATGGCTACACCTTC.

The V gene is TRBV29-1, the J gene TRBJ1-2; 9 bases line up with TRBD1. The germline gives CDR1 SQVTM, CDR2 ANQGSEA. The junction had 9 bases not matched to a gene; V was cut back by 6 bases and J by 7 bases. This CDR3 region has 13 residues. The CDR3 loop reads CSVGTGSLSGYTF. The CDR3 nucleotides read TGCAGCGTCGGGACAGGGTCTTTATCTGGCTACACCTTC.

The chain recombines TRBV5-4 with TRBJ1-2; possible D gene TRBD1, 6 bases. The V and J ends lost 4 bases and 6 bases respectively, with 13 bases between them. This CDR3 is 13 amino acids long. CDR1 SGHNT and CDR2 YYREEE come from the germline V gene (reference sequence). CDR3 amino acids: CASSQPGQDGYTF. CDR3 nucleotide sequence: TGTGCCAGCAGCCAGCCGGGACAAGATGGCTACACCTTC.

This chain joins TRBV9 and TRBJ2-1, with D possibly TRBD2 on 6 matching bases. CDR3 length: 15 amino acids. The ends were cut back, 3 bases at V and 7 bases at J, with 17 bases in the middle. Germline loops: CDR1 SGDLS, CDR2 YYNGEE. CDR3 coding DNA: TGTGCCAGCAGCGCACCGGGACTTCCGTCAAATGAGCAGTTCTTC. This encodes CASSAPGLPSNEQFF.